These 12 T cell receptor beta chains came from one sample sequenced in a study of beta chain features in type 1 diabetes. Every bit of the isolated RNA underwent reverse transcription, so sequencing read expressed TCRB transcripts. TCRdb's copy holds only in-frame clones and misses some; the assay was immunoSEQ multiplex PCR. The sample lists 500,000 to 700,000 clones, about a sixth occurring once. The sequencing sample was made of naive CD4+ T cells from blood. The receptor set was obtained from a man between 18 and 35 years old in good health.

This clone turned up a few times. The V gene is TRBV19, the J gene TRBJ1-1; D is undetermined. V was trimmed by 3 bases and J by 9 bases, leaving 17 bases between them. The CDR3 runs 14 residues. The germline V gene has CDR1 LNHDA and CDR2 SQIVND (reference sequence). The CDR3 loop is CASSMREGSAKAFF. In DNA form, the CDR3 reads TGTGCCAGTAGTATGCGTGAGGGATCGGCAAAAGCTTTCTTT.

This clone appeared a few times. V usage is TRBV5-4 and J usage is TRBJ2-5; 14 bases align to TRBD2. This CDR3 contains 13 residues. The germline V gene has CDR1 SGHNT and CDR2 YYREEE (reference sequence). Losses at the gene ends were 9 bases for V and 6 bases for J; bases not matched to a gene: 4. The CDR3 coding sequence is TGTGCCACCCGACTAGCGGGGGGGAAGACCCAGTACTTC. This codes for CATRLAGGKTQYF.

The chain uses TRBV28 and TRBJ2-1; a weak D match, TRBD2 (5 bases). V lost 7 bases to trimming and J lost 10 bases, with 20 bases between them. The CDR3 totals 14 residues. The germline CDR1 and CDR2 sequences are MDHEN and SYDVKM. The CDR3 protein is CASMASRGMREQFF. The CDR3 nucleotides read TGTGCCAGCATGGCTAGCCGGGGAATGCGGGAGCAGTTCTTC.

The chain joins TRBV7-2 to TRBJ2-3; TRBD1 or TRBD2 may be the D gene (5 bases each). This CDR3 comprises 16 residues. CDR1 and CDR2 (germline): SGHTA, FQGNSA. Trimming shortened V by 7 bases and J by 0 bases, and 17 bases separated the two germline ends. The CDR3 sequence: CASTIRGSVSTDTQYF. The CDR3 DNA reads as TGTGCCAGCACAATTAGGGGTAGCGTGAGCACAGATACGCAGTATTTT.

In its sample, this clone was seen a few times. The chain is built from TRBV7-2 and TRBJ1-1; 8 nucleotides agree with TRBD1. J was trimmed by 10 bases and V by 4 bases; bases with no gene match: 11. The germline CDR1 and CDR2 sequences are SGHTA and FQGNSA. The CDR3 extends over 14 amino acids. CDR3 DNA: TGTGCCAGCAGCTGGGAACGGACAGGGATGAGAGCTTTCTTT. This sequence encodes CASSWERTGMRAFF.

This clone has more than one count but fewer than ten. J is TRBJ1-5 and V is TRBV15; D is unclear. The V end lost 6 bases, the J end lost 0 bases, and 12 bases lay between the germline ends. The V gene's germline CDR1 is LNHNV and CDR2 YYDKDF (reference sequence). The CDR3 totals 15 residues. CDR3: CATRPSYNSNQPQHF. CDR3 sequence (DNA): TGTGCCACCAGACCCAGCTATAATAGCAATCAGCCCCAGCATTTT.

This clone occurred a few times. This chain uses TRBV11-2 with TRBJ1-3, with 7 bases fitting TRBD1. Germline assignment: CDR1 SGHAT and CDR2 FQNNGV. CDR3 size: 12 residues. V lost 5 bases, J lost 8 bases, and 3 bases stayed unmatched. The chain's CDR3 is CASSRQGYTIYF. For the CDR3, the DNA is TGTGCCAGCAGCCGACAGGGTTACACCATATATTTT.

The chain couples TRBV5-6 to TRBJ2-1; unclear D gene. The CDR3 is made up of 15 amino acids. The germline V gene has CDR1 SGHDT and CDR2 YYEEEE. V gave up 0 bases and J gave up 4 bases, with 11 bases separating them. The CDR3 DNA follows: TGTGCCAGCAGCTTGGGGCGGTTAATATACAATGAGCAGTTCTTC. Its protein is CASSLGRLIYNEQFF.

The CDR3 here is CASSSPGTKNTEAFF. The CDR3 region has the DNA TGTGCCAGTAGCTCCCCGGGGACCAAGAACACTGAAGCTTTCTTT. The rearrangement uses TRBV19 and TRBJ1-1; D is possibly TRBD1 (5 bases). From germline, CDR1 is LNHDA and CDR2 SQIVND (reference sequence). This CDR3 is built from 15 residues. Between the trimmed V and J ends, which lost 6 bases and 1 base, there was a span of 15 bases.

Only a few counts were recorded for this clone. The rearrangement uses TRBV29-1 and TRBJ2-4; no firm D call. CDR1 SQVTM and CDR2 ANQGSEA come from the germline V gene. The V gene lost 4 bases and the J gene lost 0 bases, with 4 bases spanning the gap. The CDR3 length is 12 residues. The CDR3 sequence: CSVVLAKNIQYF. The CDR3, as DNA: TGCAGCGTTGTATTAGCCAAAAACATTCAGTACTTC.

This clone was counted only a few times. The CDR3: CASRRRSGSGSNEQFF. The CDR3 nucleotides read TGTGCCAGTAGGAGAAGGTCCGGGAGTGGTAGTAATGAGCAGTTCTTC. V and J are TRBV19 and TRBJ2-1; D possibly corresponds to TRBD2 (6 bases). Trimming stripped 6 bases from V and 7 bases from J, with 22 bases between. The CDR3 totals 16 residues. Looked up from germline, CDR1 is LNHDA and CDR2 is SQIVND (reference sequence).

V gene TRBV25-1 combines with J gene TRBJ2-6; 8 nucleotides line up with TRBD1. Germline V lookup: CDR1 MGHDK, CDR2 SYGVNS. The V and J ends lost 4 bases and 0 bases, in that order; junction bases with no gene match: 2. The CDR3 totals 16 residues. The CDR3 spells CASSAGTGSGANVLTF. CDR3 DNA: TGTGCCAGCAGTGCGGGGACAGGCTCTGGGGCCAACGTCCTGACTTTC. The full variable domain, rest sourced from reference TRBV25-1 and TRBJ2-6, is EADIYQTPRYLVIGTGKKITLECSQTMGHDKMYWYQQDPGMELHLIHYSYGVNSTEKGDLSSESTVSRIRTEHFPLTLESARPSHTSQYLCASSAGTGSGANVLTFGAGSRLTVL.